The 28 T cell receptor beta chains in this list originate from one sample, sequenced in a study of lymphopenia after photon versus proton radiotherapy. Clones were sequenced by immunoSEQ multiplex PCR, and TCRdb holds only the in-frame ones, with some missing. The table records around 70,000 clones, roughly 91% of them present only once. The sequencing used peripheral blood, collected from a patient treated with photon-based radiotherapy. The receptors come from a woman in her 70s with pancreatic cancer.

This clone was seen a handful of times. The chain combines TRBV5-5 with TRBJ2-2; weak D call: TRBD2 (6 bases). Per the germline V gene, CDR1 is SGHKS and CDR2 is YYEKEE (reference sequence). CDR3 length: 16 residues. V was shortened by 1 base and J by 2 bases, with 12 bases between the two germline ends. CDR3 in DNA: TGTGCCAGCAGCTTGTATGGAGGGGCTAACACCGGGGAGCTGTTTTTT. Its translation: CASSLYGGANTGELFF.

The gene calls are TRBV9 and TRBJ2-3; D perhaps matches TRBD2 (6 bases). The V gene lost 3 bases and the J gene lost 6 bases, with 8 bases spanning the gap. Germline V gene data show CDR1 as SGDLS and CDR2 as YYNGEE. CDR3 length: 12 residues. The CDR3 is CASSGGGDTQYF. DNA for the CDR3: TGTGCCAGCAGCGGAGGAGGGGATACGCAGTATTTT.

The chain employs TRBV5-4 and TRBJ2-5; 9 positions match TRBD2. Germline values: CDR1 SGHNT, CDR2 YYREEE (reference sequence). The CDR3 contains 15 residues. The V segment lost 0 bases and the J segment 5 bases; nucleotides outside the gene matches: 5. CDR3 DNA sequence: TGTGCCAGCAGCTTGGGGCGGGAGGGCCGGGAGACCCAGTACTTC. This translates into CASSLGREGRETQYF.

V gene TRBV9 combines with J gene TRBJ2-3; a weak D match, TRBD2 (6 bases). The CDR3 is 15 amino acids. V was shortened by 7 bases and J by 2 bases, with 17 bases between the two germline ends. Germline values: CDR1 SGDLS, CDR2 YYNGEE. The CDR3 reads CASASGDWDTDTQYF. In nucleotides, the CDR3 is TGTGCCAGCGCATCGGGGGACTGGGACACAGATACGCAGTATTTT.

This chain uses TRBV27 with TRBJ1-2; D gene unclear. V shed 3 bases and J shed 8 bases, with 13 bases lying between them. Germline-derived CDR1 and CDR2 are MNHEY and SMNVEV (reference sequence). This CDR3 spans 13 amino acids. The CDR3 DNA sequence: TGTGCCAGCAGTTTTACCTCGGGGATCGGCTACACCTTC. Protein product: CASSFTSGIGYTF.

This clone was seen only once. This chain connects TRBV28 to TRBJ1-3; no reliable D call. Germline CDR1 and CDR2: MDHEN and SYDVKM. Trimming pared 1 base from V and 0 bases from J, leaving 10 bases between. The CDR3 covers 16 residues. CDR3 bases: TGTGCCAGCAGTTTATTGCCCCGGAGCTCTGGAAACACCATATATTTT. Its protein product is CASSLLPRSSGNTIYF.

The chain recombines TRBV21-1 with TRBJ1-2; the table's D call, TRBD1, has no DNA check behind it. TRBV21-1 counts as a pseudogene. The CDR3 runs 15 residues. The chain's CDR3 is CASSKAYRGDYGYTF. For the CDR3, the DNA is TGTGCCAGCAGCAAAGCTTACAGGGGAGACTATGGCTACACCTTC.

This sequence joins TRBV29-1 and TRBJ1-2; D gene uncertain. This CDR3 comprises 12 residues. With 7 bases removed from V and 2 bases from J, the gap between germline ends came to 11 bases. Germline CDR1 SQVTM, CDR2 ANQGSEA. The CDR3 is CSGLTANYGYTF. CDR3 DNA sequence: TGCAGCGGTCTAACAGCCAACTATGGCTACACCTTC.

The CDR3 DNA follows: TGTGCCAGCCGCTGGTCGGGATTAGGCGAGCAGTACTTC. It yields the protein CASRWSGLGEQYF. The rearrangement uses TRBV2 and TRBJ2-7; D perhaps matches TRBD2 (5 bases). Per the germline V gene, CDR1 is SNHLY and CDR2 is FYNNEI. The V end lost 8 bases, the J end lost 6 bases, and 17 bases lay between the germline ends. The CDR3 sequence is 13 residues long.

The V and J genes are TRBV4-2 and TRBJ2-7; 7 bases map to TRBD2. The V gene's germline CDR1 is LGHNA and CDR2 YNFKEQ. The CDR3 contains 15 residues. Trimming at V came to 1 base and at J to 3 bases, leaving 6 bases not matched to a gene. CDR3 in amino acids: CASSQVAGDLYEQYF. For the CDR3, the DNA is TGTGCCAGCAGCCAAGTTGCGGGGGACCTCTACGAGCAGTACTTC.

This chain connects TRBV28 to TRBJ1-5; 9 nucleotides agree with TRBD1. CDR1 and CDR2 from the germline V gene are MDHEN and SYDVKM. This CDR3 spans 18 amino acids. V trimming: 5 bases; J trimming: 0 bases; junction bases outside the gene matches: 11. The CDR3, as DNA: TGTGCCAGCAGTCTCCCGGGACAGGGCCGCTATAGCAATCAGCCCCAGCATTTT. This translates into CASSLPGQGRYSNQPQHF.

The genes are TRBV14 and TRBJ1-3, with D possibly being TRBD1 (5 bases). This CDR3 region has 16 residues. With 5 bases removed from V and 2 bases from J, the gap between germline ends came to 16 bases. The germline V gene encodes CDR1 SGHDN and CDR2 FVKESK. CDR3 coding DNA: TGTGCCAGCAGCAAAGGGGATCTGGGTGCTGGAAACACCATATATTTT. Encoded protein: CASSKGDLGAGNTIYF.

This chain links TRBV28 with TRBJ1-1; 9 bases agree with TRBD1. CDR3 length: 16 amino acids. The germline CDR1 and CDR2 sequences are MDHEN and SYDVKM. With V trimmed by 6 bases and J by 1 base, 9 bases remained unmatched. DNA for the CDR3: TGTGCCAGCAGCCGACAGGGGGTCGGAAGGAACACTGAAGCTTTCTTT. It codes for CASSRQGVGRNTEAFF.

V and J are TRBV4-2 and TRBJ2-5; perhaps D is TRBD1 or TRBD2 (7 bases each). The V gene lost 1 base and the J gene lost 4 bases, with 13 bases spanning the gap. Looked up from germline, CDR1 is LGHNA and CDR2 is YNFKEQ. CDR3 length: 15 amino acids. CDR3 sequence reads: CASSQVDREGETQYF. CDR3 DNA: TGTGCCAGCAGCCAAGTTGACAGGGAGGGAGAGACCCAGTACTTC.

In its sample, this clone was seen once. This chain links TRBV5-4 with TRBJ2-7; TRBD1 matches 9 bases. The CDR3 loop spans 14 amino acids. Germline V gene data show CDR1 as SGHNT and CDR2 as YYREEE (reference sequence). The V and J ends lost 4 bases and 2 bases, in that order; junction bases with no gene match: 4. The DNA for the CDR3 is TGTGCCAGCAGCCGGGACAGGGCGACCTACGAGCAGTACTTC. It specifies CASSRDRATYEQYF.

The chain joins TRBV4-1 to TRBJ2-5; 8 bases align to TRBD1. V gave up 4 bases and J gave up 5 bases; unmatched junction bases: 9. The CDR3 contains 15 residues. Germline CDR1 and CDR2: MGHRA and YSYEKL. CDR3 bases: TGCGCCAGCAGCCCGCAGGGGGCGGAATTTGAGACCCAGTACTTC. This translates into CASSPQGAEFETQYF.

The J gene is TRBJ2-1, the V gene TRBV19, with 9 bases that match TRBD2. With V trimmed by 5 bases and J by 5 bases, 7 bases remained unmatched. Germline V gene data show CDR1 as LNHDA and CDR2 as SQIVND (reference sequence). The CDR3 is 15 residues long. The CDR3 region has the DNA TGTGCCAGTAGTCCACTAGCGGGCTTTAACAATGAGCAGTTCTTC. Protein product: CASSPLAGFNNEQFF.

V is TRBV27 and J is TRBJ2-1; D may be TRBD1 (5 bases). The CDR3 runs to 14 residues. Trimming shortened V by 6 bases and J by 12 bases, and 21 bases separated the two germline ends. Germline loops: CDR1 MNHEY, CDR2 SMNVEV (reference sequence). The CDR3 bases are TGTGCCAGCAGCAAAGACAGAACCCTAGGGGCGCAGTTCTTC. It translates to CASSKDRTLGAQFF.

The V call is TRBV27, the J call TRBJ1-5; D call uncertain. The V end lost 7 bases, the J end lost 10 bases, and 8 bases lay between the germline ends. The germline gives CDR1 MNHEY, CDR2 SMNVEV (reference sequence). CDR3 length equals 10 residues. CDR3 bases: TGTGCCAGCACTTCGAATCCCCAGCATTTT. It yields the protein CASTSNPQHF.

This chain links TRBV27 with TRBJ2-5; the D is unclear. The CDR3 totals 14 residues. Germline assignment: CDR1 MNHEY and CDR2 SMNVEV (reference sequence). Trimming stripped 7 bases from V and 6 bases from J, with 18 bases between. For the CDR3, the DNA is TGTGCCAGCACGACCCGCGCCGCCGGAAAGACCCAGTACTTC. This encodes CASTTRAAGKTQYF.

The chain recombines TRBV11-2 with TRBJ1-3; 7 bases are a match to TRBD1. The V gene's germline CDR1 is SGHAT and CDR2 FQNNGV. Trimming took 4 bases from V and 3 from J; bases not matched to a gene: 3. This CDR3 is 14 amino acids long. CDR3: CASSSHRGGNTIYF. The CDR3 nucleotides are TGTGCCAGCAGCTCACACAGGGGTGGAAACACCATATATTTT.

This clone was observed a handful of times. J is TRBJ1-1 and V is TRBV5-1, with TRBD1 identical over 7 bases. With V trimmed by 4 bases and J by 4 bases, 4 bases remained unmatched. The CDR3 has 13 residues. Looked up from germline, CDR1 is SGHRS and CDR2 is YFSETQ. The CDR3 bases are TGCGCCAGCAGCAGGGACAGAATCACTGAAGCTTTCTTT. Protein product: CASSRDRITEAFF.

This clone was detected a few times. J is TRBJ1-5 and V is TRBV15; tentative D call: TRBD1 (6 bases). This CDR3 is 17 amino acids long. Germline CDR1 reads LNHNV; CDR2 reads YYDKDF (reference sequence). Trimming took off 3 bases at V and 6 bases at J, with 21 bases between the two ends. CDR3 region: CATSRERGGVSPQPQHF. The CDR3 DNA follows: TGTGCCACCAGCAGGGAACGAGGGGGGGTGAGTCCTCAGCCCCAGCATTTT.

This chain's CDR3 is CASSLRGQGSSDTQYF. DNA of the CDR3: TGTGCCAGCAGTTTAAGGGGACAGGGGAGCTCAGATACGCAGTATTTT. The V gene is TRBV28, the J gene TRBJ2-3; 10 nucleotides align to TRBD1. From germline, CDR1 is MDHEN and CDR2 SYDVKM. V shed 2 bases and J 4 bases; nucleotides not matched to a gene: 6. The CDR3 has 16 residues. Full variable domain (missing parts from reference TRBV28 and TRBJ2-3): DVKVTQSSRYLVKRTGEKVFLECVQDMDHENMFWYRQDPGLGLRLIYFSYDVKMKEKGDIPEGYSVSREKKERFSLILESASTNQTSMYLCASSLRGQGSSDTQYFGPGTRLTVL.

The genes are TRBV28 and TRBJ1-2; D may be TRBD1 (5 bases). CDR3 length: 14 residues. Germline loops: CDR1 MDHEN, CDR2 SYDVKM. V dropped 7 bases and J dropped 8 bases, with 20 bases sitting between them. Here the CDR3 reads CASTAPGGAQGYTF. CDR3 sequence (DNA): TGTGCCAGCACAGCGCCGGGTGGGGCGCAGGGCTACACCTTC.

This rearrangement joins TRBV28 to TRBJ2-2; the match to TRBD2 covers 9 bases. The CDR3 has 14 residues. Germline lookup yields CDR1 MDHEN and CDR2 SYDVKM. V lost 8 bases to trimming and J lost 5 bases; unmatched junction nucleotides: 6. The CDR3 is CASRQAGGTGELFF. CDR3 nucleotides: TGTGCCAGCCGTCAAGCGGGAGGAACCGGGGAGCTGTTTTTT.

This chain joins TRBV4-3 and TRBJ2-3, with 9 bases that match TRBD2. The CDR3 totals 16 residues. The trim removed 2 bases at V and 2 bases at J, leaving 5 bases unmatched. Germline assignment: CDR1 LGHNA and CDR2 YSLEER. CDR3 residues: CASSQYLAGTTDTQYF. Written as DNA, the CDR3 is TGCGCCAGCAGCCAATACCTAGCGGGAACCACAGATACGCAGTATTTT.

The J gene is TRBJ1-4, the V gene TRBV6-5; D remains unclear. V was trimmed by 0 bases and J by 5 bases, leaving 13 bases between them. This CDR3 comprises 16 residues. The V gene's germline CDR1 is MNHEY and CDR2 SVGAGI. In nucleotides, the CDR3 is TGTGCCAGCAGTTACTCGGGCCCTGGCTCAAATGAAAAACTGTTTTTT. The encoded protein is CASSYSGPGSNEKLFF.